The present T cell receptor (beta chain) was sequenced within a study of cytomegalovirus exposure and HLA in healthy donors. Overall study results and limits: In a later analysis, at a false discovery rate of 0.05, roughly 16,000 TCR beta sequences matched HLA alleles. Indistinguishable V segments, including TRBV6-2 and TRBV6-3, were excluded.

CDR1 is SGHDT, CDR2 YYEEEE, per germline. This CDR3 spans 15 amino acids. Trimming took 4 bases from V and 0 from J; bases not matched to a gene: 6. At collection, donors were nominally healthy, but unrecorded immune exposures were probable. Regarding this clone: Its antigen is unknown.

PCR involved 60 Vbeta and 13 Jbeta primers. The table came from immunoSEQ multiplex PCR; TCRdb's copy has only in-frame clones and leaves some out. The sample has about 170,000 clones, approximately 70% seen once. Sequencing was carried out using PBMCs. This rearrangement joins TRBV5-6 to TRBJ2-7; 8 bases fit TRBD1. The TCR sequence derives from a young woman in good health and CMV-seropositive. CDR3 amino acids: CASSTQGGFSYEQYF. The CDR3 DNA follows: TGTGCCAGCAGCACACAGGGGGGATTCTCCTACGAGCAGTACTTC.